This TCR beta chain was obtained from a study of CD8 T cells in Susac syndrome (dated by TCRdb to 2018 to 2020). Regarding the study in general: Among the Susac syndrome patients who were sequenced, clinically active disease was present in six and clinical remission was observed in roughly eight. At the time of blood withdrawal, Susac syndrome patients were either therapy-naive, taking corticosteroids (with some also receiving IVIg), or on IVIg alone. The study used repertoire sequencing to test whether antigen drove CD8+ T cell activation and differentiation in Susac syndrome.

Study-wide conclusions, independent of this receptor: In patients with Susac syndrome, the CD4+ T cell repertoire showed no detectable clonal expansion. The number of individuals in the TCR sequencing and HLA analysis was recognized as being relatively small.

Peripheral blood CD8+ and CD4+ T cells from healthy donors, Susac syndrome patients and multiple sclerosis patients were profiled using high-throughput TCR beta sequencing. Susac syndrome patients met recently defined diagnostic criteria for definite or probable disease. CD8+ TEMRA cells were enriched by FACS, while bulk CD8+ and CD4+ T cells were purified by magnetic negative isolation. Blood was collected in EDTA tubes and processed within 24 hours, with PBMCs isolated through density gradient centrifugation. PBMCs intended for TCR sequencing were cryopreserved in liquid nitrogen and thawed later in a water bath at 37 degrees C. A purity of at least 90% was achieved for sorted or isolated CD4+, CD8+ and CD8+ TEMRA cells. CDR1 and CDR2, looked up from the germline V gene, are SQVTM and ANQGSEA. Trimming takes 7 bases off V and 6 bases off J; junction bases not matched to a gene: 6. The CDR3 goes from the cysteine to the phenylalanine over 13 residues. Only the CDR3 DNA is retained, 39 bases long and in frame from the first base.

RNA was extracted with the RNeasy kit and roughly 0.5 to 1 ug was reverse transcribed using random hexamers. The immunoSEQ multiplex PCR assay, covering 54 Vbeta and 13 Jbeta segments, was used to amplify TCR beta CDR3 regions. PCR amplification bias was corrected by using a synthetic template baseline for primer optimization and computational correction. Per the authors' processing: Only productive sequences were kept, with reads annotated to V, D and J genes according to IMGT and analyzed in immunoSEQ Analyzer. Clonality was calculated as one minus the Shannon entropy normalized by log2 of the number of productive unique sequences. For each patient and control, public and private clones were evaluated within the 100 most prevalent clones. Clones were defined as Susac-specific if absent from the healthy and MS cohorts, from approximately 1,100 published viral clones and from other ImmuneACCESS disease sequences. The raw public reads went through TCRdb reprocessing: fastp at Q25, MiXCR clone calling, in-frame beta chains kept. Rows with a matching CDR3 protein are joined into one entry that keeps the most common DNA and genes. What appears here as the V and J calls and clone size reflects TCRdb's work, not the paper's. This sample holds 150,000 to 200,000 distinct CDR3 sequences; about 93% were observed only once. Approximately 0.099% of the sample lies in the top ten.

A word on this clonotype: No antigen is known for it. The record has no base qualities; no much larger clone is one base away.

Sequenced material: CD4+ T cells from PBMCs. This receptor chain uses TRBV29-1 and TRBJ2-1, and TRBD2 matches 10 of the central bases. This clonotype was obtained from a human donor with Susac syndrome. The CDR3 is CSAWTSGSNEQFF. The sequenced DNA: TGCAGCGCCTGGACTAGCGGCTCCAATGAGCAGTTCTTC.